What follows are 13 T cell receptor beta chains derived from one specimen sequenced in a study of T cell repertoires in cytomegalovirus infection. TCRdb passed the reads through MiXCR, listing each CDR3 protein once. Seen here are 450,000 to 600,000 distinct CDR3 sequences, around 10% observed once, and the top ten hold 10% to 13%. Sequenced material: PBMCs. The receptors here all came from a human donor in good health (CMV status not recorded). Some clones in this sample may be carry-over from other donors' samples.

This clonotype showed up just a few times. The chain joins TRBV4-1 to TRBJ2-6; D call uncertain. CDR1 and CDR2 (germline): MGHRA, YSYEKL. V was clipped by 1 base and J by 0 bases, with 7 bases between them. CDR3 length equals 16 residues. In DNA form, the CDR3 reads TGCGCCAGCAGCCAAGTCCCGGGCTCTGGGGCCAACGTCCTGACTTTC. Its protein product is CASSQVPGSGANVLTF.

The rearrangement uses TRBV6-1 and TRBJ2-1; 9 bases fit TRBD1. The J segment lost 5 bases and the V segment lost 4 bases, leaving 6 bases of the junction unmatched. From germline, CDR1 is MNHNS and CDR2 SASEGT. This CDR3 region has 15 residues. DNA for the CDR3: TGTGCCAGCAGTGGGGGGACAGGGAATAACAATGAGCAGTTCTTC. Residues: CASSGGTGNNNEQFF.

V is TRBV29-1 and J is TRBJ1-5; D is perhaps TRBD1 (5 bases). Trimming stripped 6 bases from V and 4 bases from J, with 13 bases between. Germline CDR1 SQVTM, CDR2 ANQGSEA. The CDR3 has 13 residues. CDR3 nucleotides: TGCAGCGTGGGGGTCGGGCAGAATCAGCCCCAGCATTTT. This encodes CSVGVGQNQPQHF.

CDR3 in amino acids: CSATPKVGRIVGQYF. CDR3 nucleotides: TGCAGTGCTACCCCCAAAGTCGGGAGAATAGTCGGGCAGTACTTC. The rearrangement links TRBV20-1 to TRBJ2-7; weak D call: TRBD2 (6 bases). The germline V gene encodes CDR1 DFQATT and CDR2 SNEGSKA (reference sequence). The CDR3 extends over 15 amino acids. The V gene lost 4 bases and the J gene lost 9 bases, with 25 bases spanning the gap.

This clonotype was detected only a few times. The chain uses TRBV11-2 and TRBJ2-2, with TRBD2 identical over 10 bases. CDR3 length: 18 residues. J was trimmed by 4 bases and V by 2 bases; bases with no gene match: 10. Germline V CDR1 and CDR2: SGHAT, FQNNGV. DNA of the CDR3: TGTGCCAGCAGCTTAATTGGTGGGGCTAGCGGGGGCACCGGGGAGCTGTTTTTT. Translating it yields CASSLIGGASGGTGELFF.

Only one count was recorded for this clonotype. The chain links TRBV7-4 to TRBJ1-1, with D hard to call. This CDR3 has 14 residues. Germline CDR1 is SGHVT and CDR2 is SQSDAQ. The V gene lost 5 bases and the J gene lost 2 bases, with 12 bases spanning the gap. The DNA of the CDR3 is TGTGCCAGCAGCATAAAATCGCGTAACACTGAAGCTTTCTTT. The encoded protein is CASSIKSRNTEAFF. The complete variable domain, with remaining parts taken from reference TRBV7-4 and TRBJ1-1, reads GAGVSQSPRYKVAKRGRDVALRCDSISGHVTLYWYRQTLGQGSEVLTYSQSDAQRDKSGRPSGRFSAERPERSVSTLKIQRTEQGDSAVYLCASSIKSRNTEAFFGQGTRLTVV.

The rearrangement uses TRBV5-6 and TRBJ1-2; tentative D call: TRBD1 (5 bases). The CDR3 is made up of 15 amino acids. V was shortened by 6 bases and J by 3 bases, with 18 bases between the two germline ends. CDR1 is SGHDT, CDR2 YYEEEE, per germline. CDR3 in amino acids: CASTLRGGTDYGYTF. CDR3 coding DNA: TGTGCCAGCACTCTGCGGGGGGGAACCGACTATGGCTACACCTTC.

This clonotype has a count of ten or more. V gene TRBV2 combines with J gene TRBJ2-7, with 11 bases aligning to TRBD1. The CDR3 runs to 12 residues. Germline V CDR1 and CDR2: SNHLY, FYNNEI. V was pared by 10 bases and J by 6 bases, with 5 bases of the junction left unmatched. The CDR3 DNA reads TGTGCCACCCGGACAGGGGGCGCCGAGCAGTACTTC. Protein: CATRTGGAEQYF.

The table lists this clonotype with many counts. This chain joins TRBV7-3 and TRBJ2-5, with D possibly being TRBD2 (5 bases). V lost 5 bases, J lost 4 bases, and 11 bases lay in between. The length of the CDR3 is 13 residues. Germline V CDR1 and CDR2: SGHTA, FQGTGA. The CDR3 spells CASSPRRGETQYF. The CDR3 nucleotides read TGTGCCAGCAGCCCCCGACGGGGAGAGACCCAGTACTTC. The whole variable domain, remainder taken from reference TRBV7-3 and TRBJ2-5, is GAGVSQTPSNKVTEKGKYVELRCDPISGHTALYWYRQSLGQGPEFLIYFQGTGAADDSGLPNDRFFAVRPEGSVSTLKIQRTERGDSAVYLCASSPRRGETQYFGPGTRLLVL.

This clonotype was detected ten times or more. The chain employs TRBV28 and TRBJ2-7; D possibly matches TRBD1 or TRBD2 (5 bases each). The V and J ends lost 5 bases and 1 base respectively, with 15 bases between them. Germline CDR1 reads MDHEN; CDR2 reads SYDVKM. This CDR3 spans 15 amino acids. The DNA for the CDR3 is TGTGCCAGCAGTCCCCGAGGGGTCTCTTCCTACGAGCAGTACTTC. Amino acid sequence: CASSPRGVSSYEQYF.

V and J are TRBV2 and TRBJ2-2; D gene ambiguous. The CDR3 length is 10 residues. The germline V gene has CDR1 SNHLY and CDR2 FYNNEI. Trimming took 10 bases from V and 5 from J, leaving 5 bases between them. The chain's CDR3 is CAIRTGELFF. CDR3 DNA sequence: TGTGCCATAAGAACCGGGGAGCTGTTTTTT.

The rearrangement uses TRBV20-1 and TRBJ2-5, with D uncertain. In germline, CDR1 is DFQATT, CDR2 SNEGSKA (reference sequence). The CDR3 consists of 15 residues. Trimming left V 3 bases short and J 0 bases short, with 14 bases between. The CDR3 DNA reads TGCAGTGCTAGTGGTGCCGCGGCGTACCAAGAGACCCAGTACTTC. Its protein is CSASGAAAYQETQYF.

This clonotype was counted between two and nine times. The rearrangement joins TRBV10-3 to TRBJ2-5; 7 bases align to TRBD1. Germline CDR1 and CDR2: ENHRY and SYGVKD. The CDR3 has 14 amino acids. Trimming cost V 5 bases and J 4 bases; bases outside gene matches: 7. In DNA form, the CDR3 reads TGTGCCATCAGTCTCGACAGGGAAAGAGAGACCCAGTACTTC. Amino acid sequence: CAISLDRERETQYF.